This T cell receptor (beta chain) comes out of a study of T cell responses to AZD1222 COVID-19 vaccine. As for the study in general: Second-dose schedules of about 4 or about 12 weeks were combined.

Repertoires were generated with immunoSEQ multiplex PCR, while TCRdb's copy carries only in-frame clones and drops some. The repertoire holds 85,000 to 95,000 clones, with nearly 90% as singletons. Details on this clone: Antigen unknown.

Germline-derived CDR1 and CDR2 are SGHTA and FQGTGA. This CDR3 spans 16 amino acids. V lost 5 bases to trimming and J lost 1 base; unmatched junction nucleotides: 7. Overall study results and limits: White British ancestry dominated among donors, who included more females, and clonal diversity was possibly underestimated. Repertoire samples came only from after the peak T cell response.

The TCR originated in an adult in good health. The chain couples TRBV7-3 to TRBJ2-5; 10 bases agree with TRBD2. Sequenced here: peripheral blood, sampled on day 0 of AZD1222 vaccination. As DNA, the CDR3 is TGTGCCAGCAGCCCTGGCCTAGCGGGGGTCCAAGAGACCCAGTACTTC. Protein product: CASSPGLAGVQETQYF.